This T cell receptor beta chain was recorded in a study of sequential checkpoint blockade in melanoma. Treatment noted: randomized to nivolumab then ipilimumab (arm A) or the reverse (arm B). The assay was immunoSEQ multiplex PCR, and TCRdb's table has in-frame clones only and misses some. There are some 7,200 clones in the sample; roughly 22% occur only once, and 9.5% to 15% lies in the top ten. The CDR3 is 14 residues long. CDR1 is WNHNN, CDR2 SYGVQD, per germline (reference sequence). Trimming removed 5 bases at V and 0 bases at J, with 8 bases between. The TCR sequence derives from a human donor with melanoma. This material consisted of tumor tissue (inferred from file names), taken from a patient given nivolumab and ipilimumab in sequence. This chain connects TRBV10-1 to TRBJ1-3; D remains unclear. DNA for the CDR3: TGCGCCAGCAGTAAGACGCCCTCTGGAAACACCATATATTTT. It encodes CASSKTPSGNTIYF.